This T cell receptor (beta chain) was retrieved from a study of shared clonotypes between healthy human individuals (dated by TCRdb to the early 2020s). A note on the overall study: The cohort included a few men and a couple of women between 18 and 49 years of age. To increase sequencing depth and limit assay-specific biases, different laboratories used diverse techniques to prepare libraries and sequence TCR repertoires. To estimate repertoire size and how much clonotypes are shared between individuals, the study performed deep sequencing of blood TCR repertoires from a few healthy adults. Each donor's leukapheresis produced roughly between roughly 0.85 and 9.5 billion PBMCs. Overall study outcomes, separate from this receptor: Sampling was limited to blood, and TCR repertoires in tissue likely differ from TCR repertoires in blood. Because the study included only a small number of donors, the genetic and exposure-history diversity represented was limited. Based on pairwise subsampling, the degree of clonotype sharing among donors was expected to be affected by sequencing depth.

Healthy HIV-negative adults with no recently reported acute infections or vaccinations were included as donors. Every donor was a Caucasian adult living in Nashville, Tennessee, USA. For unsorted samples, roughly 81 million PBMCs were counted and genomic DNA was extracted with the QIAamp DNA Blood Mini kit. Blood was collected by leukapheresis, and PBMCs were isolated by Ficoll-Histopaque density gradient centrifugation and then cryopreserved in liquid nitrogen vapor phase. As to this clone: The specificity of this receptor is unknown. Base qualities are missing; no much larger clone stands one base away.

Using the deep immunoSEQ assay, multiplex PCR amplified TCR CDR3 regions from genomic DNA. Extracted genomic DNA from each cell subset was distributed evenly across all wells of several immunoSEQ 96-well plates, and each plate was treated as a replicate. Each replicate PCR for unsorted PBMC received approximately 300 ng genomic DNA, equal to about 30,000 T cell genomes. Genomic DNA from unsorted PBMC was sequenced over ten immunoSEQ deep assay plates. The purified libraries were quantified using a Qubit 3.0 fluorometer, sized with a Bioanalyzer 2100, and then quantified again using the KAPA Library Quantification kit. A separate single-read 150-cycle Illumina NextSeq 550 flow cell was used to sequence each immunoSEQ 96-well plate. The authors' pipeline ran thus. Because the immunoSEQ output held only junctional sequences and lacked quality scores, the filtering could not match the filtering applied to full-length reads. Sequences were annotated with PyIR, a Python wrapper for IgBLAST v1.9, using IMGT germline references to assign V/J genes and CDR3. Any read was removed if the V/J assignment was weak (E-value above 1e-6), the CDR3 was missing, or the read contained stop codons, out-of-frame junctions, or ambiguous translated residues. V3J clonotypes were defined as sequences sharing the same inferred V gene, J gene, and CDR3 amino acid sequence. Percentage overlap between repertoires was calculated by dividing the number of shared unique clonotypes by the size of the smaller repertoire. Repertoire richness was assessed with RTK rarefaction, the Chao1 estimator, and Recon v2.1 estimates of unobserved clonotypes. TCRdb stores this immuneACCESS table with in-frame sequences only. Part of the clones is absent; in the studies checked, under half of the shortfall reflects unresolved V genes, and no reason is known for the rest. V and J calls and clone size are as listed in that table; D and trimming were resolved from the DNA. The sample table holds about 530,000 clones, of which about 75% were seen once. The ten largest clones add up to approximately 12% of the sample.

CDR1 and CDR2 are read off the germline V gene (reference sequence) as LNHDA and SQIVND. Relative to germline, V is 4 bases shorter and J is 3 bases shorter, with 9 bases between their ends. The CDR3 has 13 amino acids, counting the end cysteine and phenylalanine. The entry retains the CDR3 DNA only, 39 bases that are in frame from base 1. The sequencing sample was made of PBMCs. The chain was built from TRBV19 and TRBJ1-1, with an unclear D gene assignment. The source is a middle-aged woman in good health. Some clones in this sample may be carry-over from other donors' samples. The CDR3 is CASSTSGDTEAFF. DNA sequence: TGTGCCAGTAGTACGTCCGGGGACACTGAAGCTTTCTTT.